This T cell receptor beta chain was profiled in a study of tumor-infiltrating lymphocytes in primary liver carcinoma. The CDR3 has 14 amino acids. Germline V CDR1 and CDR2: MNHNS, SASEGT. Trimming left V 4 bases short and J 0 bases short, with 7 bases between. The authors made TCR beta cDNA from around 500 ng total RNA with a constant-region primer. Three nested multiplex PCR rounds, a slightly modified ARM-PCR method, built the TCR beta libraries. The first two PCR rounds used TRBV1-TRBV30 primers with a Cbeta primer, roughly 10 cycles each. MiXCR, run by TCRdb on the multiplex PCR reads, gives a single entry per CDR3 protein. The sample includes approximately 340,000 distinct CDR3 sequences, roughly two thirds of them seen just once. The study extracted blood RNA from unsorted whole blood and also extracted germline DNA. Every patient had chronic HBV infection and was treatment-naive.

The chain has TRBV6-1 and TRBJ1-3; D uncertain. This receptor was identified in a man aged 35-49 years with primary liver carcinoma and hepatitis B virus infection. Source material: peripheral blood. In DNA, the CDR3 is TGTGCCAGCAGTGCCCTGAGCTCTGGAAACACCATATATTTT. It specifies CASSALSSGNTIYF.